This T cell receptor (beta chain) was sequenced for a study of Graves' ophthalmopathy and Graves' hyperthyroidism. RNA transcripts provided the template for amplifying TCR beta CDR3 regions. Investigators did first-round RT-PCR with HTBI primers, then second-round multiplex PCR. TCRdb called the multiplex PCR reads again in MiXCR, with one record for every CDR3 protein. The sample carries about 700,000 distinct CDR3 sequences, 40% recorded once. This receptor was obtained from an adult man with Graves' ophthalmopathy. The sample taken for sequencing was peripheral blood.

CDR3 sequence: CSVEGQGGYTF. The CDR3 DNA sequence: TGCAGCGTTGAAGGACAGGGTGGCTACACCTTC. The chain combines TRBV29-1 with TRBJ1-2; 7 bases line up with TRBD1. The CDR3 loop spans 11 amino acids. CDR1 is SQVTM and CDR2 is ANQGSEA in the germline V gene. The J segment lost 7 bases and the V segment lost 1 base, leaving 0 bases of the junction unmatched.